This T cell receptor beta chain was identified during a study of graft-versus-host responses after intestinal transplantation. Profiling relied on immunoSEQ multiplex PCR, and the TCRdb table lists in-frame clones only, not all of them. The table lists over 85,000 clones, about 94% of them singletons. CDR3 length: 16 amino acids. Germline loops: CDR1 SGHRS, CDR2 YFSETQ. The V end was cut by 1 base, the J end by 2 bases, with 14 bases between. Regarding the study as a whole: Recipient marrow contained GvH clones, some of which appeared first in ileum or blood.

About this clone: Its antigen is still unknown.

The chain uses TRBV5-1 and TRBJ2-3; D gene ambiguous. Sequenced here: unstimulated CD4+ T cells sorted from spleen or lymph node cells, sampled before transplant. This clonotype was sampled from a human donor who was the organ donor for an intestinal transplant. Here the CDR3 DNA reads TGCGCCAGCAGCTTGATCGCGGAGAGATCCACAGATACGCAGTATTTT. It encodes CASSLIAERSTDTQYF.